Presented here are 29 T cell receptor beta chains from one specimen sequenced in a study of shared clonotypes between healthy human individuals. TCRdb's copy holds only in-frame clones and misses some; the assay was immunoSEQ multiplex PCR. Among 450,000 to 500,000 clones listed, 60% to 80% were seen once. The material sequenced was PBMCs. The receptors originated from a woman between 40 and 50 years old in good health. Some clones in this sample may be carry-over from other donors' samples.

The J gene is TRBJ2-3, the V gene TRBV5-1; 11 nucleotides align to TRBD2. CDR3 length: 16 amino acids. The V gene end was trimmed by 4 bases and the J gene end by 0 bases; junction bases not matched to a gene: 4. Germline assignment: CDR1 SGHRS and CDR2 YFSETQ. The CDR3, as DNA: TGCGCCAGCAGCACGGGGACTAGCGGAAGCACAGATACGCAGTATTTT. Amino acid sequence: CASSTGTSGSTDTQYF.

The chain carries TRBV28 and TRBJ1-2; tentative D call: TRBD1 (6 bases). V gave up 3 bases and J gave up 2 bases, with 10 bases separating them. The germline V gene encodes CDR1 MDHEN and CDR2 SYDVKM. The CDR3 is made up of 14 amino acids. CDR3 loop: CASSLGARNYGYTF. The CDR3 DNA reads as TGTGCCAGCAGTTTGGGGGCGCGGAACTATGGCTACACCTTC.

This clone was counted once. V and J are TRBV13 and TRBJ2-3; D not certain. Trimming removed 1 base from V and 4 bases from J, with 6 bases in between. Germline-derived CDR1 and CDR2 are PRHDT and FYEKMQ (reference sequence). The CDR3 has 13 amino acids. The CDR3, as DNA: TGTGCCAGCAGCTTAGTTCCGGCAGATACGCAGTATTTT. Its protein is CASSLVPADTQYF.

V gene TRBV5-4 combines with J gene TRBJ2-7, with D perhaps matching TRBD2 (5 bases). The CDR3 is 14 residues long. Germline CDR1 and CDR2: SGHNT and YYREEE (reference sequence). Trimming left V 4 bases short and J 0 bases short, with 11 bases between. The chain's CDR3 is CASSLDLTSYEQYF. For the CDR3, the DNA is TGTGCCAGCAGCCTGGACTTGACCTCCTACGAGCAGTACTTC.

The V and J genes are TRBV5-1 and TRBJ2-2; 8 nucleotides line up with TRBD1. Looked up from germline, CDR1 is SGHRS and CDR2 is YFSETQ. The CDR3 is made up of 14 amino acids. V was pared by 4 bases and J by 7 bases, with 6 bases of the junction left unmatched. This chain's CDR3 is CASSPTGASGELFF. The CDR3 DNA reads as TGCGCCAGCAGCCCGACAGGGGCTAGCGGGGAGCTGTTTTTT.

The chain joins TRBV9 to TRBJ2-1, with D perhaps given as TRBD1 or TRBD2 (6 bases each). V lost 2 bases and J lost 2, with 11 bases in between. The CDR3 is made up of 15 amino acids. The germline CDR1 and CDR2 sequences are SGDLS and YYNGEE. In DNA, the CDR3 is TGTGCCAGCAGCGTGAGGGGGGACACCTACAATGAGCAGTTCTTC. This translates into CASSVRGDTYNEQFF. Combining the CDR3 with reference TRBV9 and TRBJ2-1 gives the whole variable domain DSGVTQTPKHLITATGQRVTLRCSPRSGDLSVYWYQQSLDQGLQFLIQYYNGEERAKGNILERFSAQQFPDLHSELNLSSLELGDSALYFCASSVRGDTYNEQFFGPGTRLTVL.

The chain couples TRBV4-2 to TRBJ2-1; 8 nucleotides match TRBD2. Trimming at V came to 4 bases and at J to 8 bases, leaving 10 bases not matched to a gene. Germline assignment: CDR1 LGHNA and CDR2 YNFKEQ. The CDR3 is 15 amino acids. CDR3 sequence reads: CASSLKREWADEQFF. CDR3 sequence (DNA): TGTGCCAGCAGCCTGAAGCGGGAGTGGGCGGATGAGCAGTTCTTC.

V usage is TRBV7-9 and J usage is TRBJ2-2; tentatively, D is TRBD1 (5 bases). The CDR3 is made up of 16 amino acids. V shed 5 bases and J shed 6 bases, with 19 bases lying between them. Germline V gene lookup returns CDR1 SEHNR and CDR2 FQNEAQ (reference sequence). For the CDR3, the DNA is TGTGCCAGCAGCATCTCTTGGGGCGCTGGGTCCGGGGAGCTGTTTTTT. It specifies CASSISWGAGSGELFF.

V and J are TRBV4-2 and TRBJ2-1; TRBD2 matches 12 bases. The CDR3 is made up of 16 amino acids. V trimming: 1 base; J trimming: 4 bases; junction bases outside the gene matches: 2. The germline gives CDR1 LGHNA, CDR2 YNFKEQ. The CDR3 DNA sequence: TGTGCCAGCAGCCAAGGGCTAGCGGGAGGGTACAATGAGCAGTTCTTC. This sequence encodes CASSQGLAGGYNEQFF.

This clone was observed once. The rearrangement joins TRBV19 to TRBJ2-5, with 12 bases aligning to TRBD2. After removal of 5 bases from V and 3 bases from J, the junction contained 4 bases not matched to a gene. Germline CDR1 reads LNHDA; CDR2 reads SQIVND (reference sequence). The CDR3 contains 15 residues. This chain's CDR3 is CASSPRLAGEETQYF. Written as DNA, the CDR3 is TGTGCCAGTAGTCCCAGACTAGCGGGAGAAGAGACCCAGTACTTC.

The V gene is TRBV5-4, the J gene TRBJ2-7; 14 bases map to TRBD2. The CDR3 extends over 17 amino acids. Germline CDR1 is SGHNT and CDR2 is YYREEE (reference sequence). The trim removed 0 bases at V and 4 bases at J, leaving 6 bases unmatched. This chain's CDR3 is CASSLGPGLAGGYEQYF. The CDR3 DNA follows: TGTGCCAGCAGCTTGGGCCCAGGACTAGCGGGAGGATACGAGCAGTACTTC. Drawing the rest from reference TRBV5-4 and TRBJ2-7, the complete variable domain is ETGVTQSPTHLIKTRGQQVTLRCSSQSGHNTVSWYQQALGQGPQFIFQYYREEENGRGNFPPRFSGLQFPNYSSELNVNALELDDSALYLCASSLGPGLAGGYEQYFGPGTRLTVT.

This clone was counted a few times. This may stem from a read error, because a much larger clone lies one nucleotide away. The same CDR3 also results from other DNA sequences found in this sample. The chain links TRBV30 to TRBJ1-6; 9 bases line up with TRBD1. This CDR3 spans 13 amino acids. From germline, CDR1 is GTSNPN and CDR2 SVGIG (reference sequence). The DNA for the CDR3 is TGCGCCTGGAGTGAGGACAGGGGTTCACCCCTCCACTTT. Protein sequence: CAWSEDRGSPLHF.

The chain has TRBV11-2 and TRBJ2-7; D possibly corresponds to TRBD2 (5 bases). Trimming left V 1 base short and J 2 bases short, with 12 bases between. This CDR3 is 15 amino acids long. Per the germline V gene, CDR1 is SGHAT and CDR2 is FQNNGV. CDR3 amino acids: CASSLVRGSPYEQYF. DNA for the CDR3: TGTGCCAGCAGCTTAGTTCGGGGTTCGCCCTACGAGCAGTACTTC. The entire variable domain, with the rest obtained from reference TRBV11-2 and TRBJ2-7, is as follows: EAGVAQSPRYKIIEKRQSVAFWCNPISGHATLYWYQQILGQGPKLLIQFQNNGVVDDSQLPKDRFSAERLKGVDSTLKIQPAKLEDSAVYLCASSLVRGSPYEQYFGPGTRLTVT.

V is TRBV7-9 and J is TRBJ2-5; D uncertain. The DNA end is more similar to TRBJ2-7, so the J call may be wrong. The V gene's germline CDR1 is SEHNR and CDR2 FQNEAQ (reference sequence). The CDR3 length is 14 residues. Written as DNA, the CDR3 is TGTGCCAGCAGCCCACGGACGGCCTCCTACGAGCAGTACTTC. Residues: CASSPRTASYEQYF.

V and J are TRBV11-3 and TRBJ2-2, with 11 bases matching TRBD1. Germline V CDR1 and CDR2: SGHNT, YENEEA. The CDR3 runs 15 residues. The ends lost 5 bases at V and 7 bases at J; junction bases unmatched: 6. The CDR3, as DNA: TGTGCCAGCAGCCCTCGGACAGGGGGCGGCGGGGAGCTGTTTTTT. It encodes CASSPRTGGGGELFF.

This chain joins TRBV5-1 and TRBJ2-5; D gene ambiguous. Germline-derived CDR1 and CDR2 are SGHRS and YFSETQ. The CDR3 loop spans 16 amino acids. V was cut by 0 bases and J by 5 bases, with 17 bases left in between. CDR3 loop: CASSLGLSYLGETQYF. CDR3 in DNA: TGCGCCAGCAGCTTGGGGTTGTCTTATCTTGGGGAGACCCAGTACTTC.

This chain connects TRBV5-1 to TRBJ1-1, with D uncertain. Germline V gene lookup returns CDR1 SGHRS and CDR2 YFSETQ. CDR3 length equals 12 residues. The V end lost 7 bases, the J end lost 4 bases, and 11 bases lay between the germline ends. CDR3 region: CASGLGGTEAFF. CDR3 nucleotides: TGCGCCAGCGGCCTCGGCGGCACTGAAGCTTTCTTT.

Remarks on this clone: One end of the junction fails to match germline, which may point to a read error. Distinct nucleotide sequences in the sample also encode this CDR3. The J gene is TRBJ2-3, the V gene TRBV11-2; D may be TRBD1 (5 bases). This CDR3 has 12 amino acids. Germline loops: CDR1 SGHAT, CDR2 FQNNGV. The CDR3: CASSLGADTQYF. DNA for the CDR3: TGCGCCAGCAGCTTAGGGGCAGATACGCAGTATTTT.

This chain connects TRBV27 to TRBJ2-7; possibly TRBD1 for D (5 bases). CDR1 and CDR2 from the germline V gene are MNHEY and SMNVEV (reference sequence). This CDR3 contains 16 residues. The ends were cut back, 0 bases at V and 3 bases at J, with 15 bases in the middle. The CDR3 sequence: CASSLSLREYFYEQYF. The CDR3 DNA follows: TGTGCCAGCAGTTTATCTCTCAGGGAATACTTCTACGAGCAGTACTTC.

This clone was picked up one time. This rearrangement joins TRBV6-4 to TRBJ1-2; D may be TRBD1 (5 bases). The length of the CDR3 is 12 residues. CDR1 is MRHNA, CDR2 SNTAGT, per germline. V lost 6 bases, J lost 7 bases, and 12 bases lay in between. CDR3 bases: TGTGCCAGCAGCGCATCGGGGGGTGGCTACACCTTC. It codes for CASSASGGGYTF.

Concerning this clone: One end of the junction is discordant with germline, which a read error may explain. In the same sample, other DNA sequences code for this CDR3. The rearrangement joins TRBV7-9 to TRBJ1-4, with D hard to call. Germline CDR1 SEHNR, CDR2 FQNEAQ (reference sequence). This CDR3 is 16 amino acids long. CDR3 coding DNA: TGTGCCAGCAGCTTAGGGCGAACAGCAACTAATGAAAAGCTGTTTTTT. This codes for CASSLGRTATNEKLFF.

The V call is TRBV5-4, the J call TRBJ2-1, with D uncertain. Deletions cut 2 bases from V and 2 bases from J, with 8 bases between. CDR3 length: 14 amino acids. Per germline, CDR1 SGHNT and CDR2 YYREEE (reference sequence). This CDR3 is CASSLTAAYNEQFF. CDR3 DNA sequence: TGTGCCAGCAGCTTAACCGCGGCCTACAATGAGCAGTTCTTC. Full variable domain (missing parts from reference TRBV5-4 and TRBJ2-1): ETGVTQSPTHLIKTRGQQVTLRCSSQSGHNTVSWYQQALGQGPQFIFQYYREEENGRGNFPPRFSGLQFPNYSSELNVNALELDDSALYLCASSLTAAYNEQFFGPGTRLTVL.

The table lists this clone with a few counts. The gene calls are TRBV7-2 and TRBJ2-3; perhaps TRBD1 as D (5 bases). Trimming left V 5 bases short and J 2 bases short, with 20 bases between. CDR3 length equals 17 residues. Germline V gene data show CDR1 as SGHTA and CDR2 as FQGNSA. CDR3 DNA: TGTGCCAGCAGCCTCACGTCCAGGGCTACCTACACAGATACGCAGTATTTT. Protein sequence: CASSLTSRATYTDTQYF.

The chain couples TRBV30 to TRBJ2-1; no clear D. The CDR3 consists of 12 residues. Germline V CDR1 and CDR2: GTSNPN, SVGIG (reference sequence). V was shortened by 3 bases and J by 4 bases, with 7 bases between the two germline ends. CDR3 DNA: TGTGCCTGGAGATTAGGATACAATGAGCAGTTCTTC. It yields the protein CAWRLGYNEQFF.

Only a few counts were recorded for this clone. The V and J genes are TRBV29-1 and TRBJ1-1, with D tentatively TRBD1 (5 bases). The germline CDR1 and CDR2 sequences are SQVTM and ANQGSEA. This CDR3 is 13 amino acids long. V was pared by 3 bases and J by 0 bases, with 8 bases between. The CDR3 loop is CSVDRGLNTEAFF. The CDR3 bases are TGCAGCGTTGATCGGGGCCTGAACACTGAAGCTTTCTTT.

V usage is TRBV18 and J usage is TRBJ2-5; D is undetermined. The end of the DNA is better explained by TRBJ2-7, so the J call may be wrong. Germline V CDR1 and CDR2: KGHSH, LQKENI. The CDR3 contains 14 residues. The CDR3 region is CASSSADGSYEQYF. The CDR3 nucleotides read TGTGCCAGCTCATCCGCGGACGGGTCCTACGAGCAGTACTTC.

This clone appeared many times. The rearrangement links TRBV6-1 to TRBJ1-2; D may be TRBD1 (5 bases). V dropped 7 bases and J dropped 0 bases, with 15 bases sitting between them. The CDR3 is 15 amino acids. Per the germline V gene, CDR1 is MNHNS and CDR2 is SASEGT. Here the CDR3 reads CASTPTDYANYGYTF. CDR3 nucleotides: TGTGCCAGCACCCCGACAGACTATGCTAACTATGGCTACACCTTC.

The table lists this clone with a few counts. CDR3 protein: CASSLMGLTDTQYF. The DNA of the CDR3 is TGCGCCAGCAGCTTGATGGGACTCACAGATACGCAGTATTTT. The chain links TRBV5-1 to TRBJ2-3; weak D call: TRBD2 (6 bases). The CDR3 extends over 14 amino acids. Germline V lookup: CDR1 SGHRS, CDR2 YFSETQ. Trimming took 1 base from V and 2 from J, leaving 8 bases between them.

V is TRBV4-1 and J is TRBJ1-2; D is possibly TRBD1 (6 bases). The germline CDR1 and CDR2 sequences are MGHRA and YSYEKL. The CDR3 loop spans 15 amino acids. Trimming cost V 2 bases and J 4 bases, with 14 bases left between them. Here the CDR3 reads CASSQPLQGLYGYTF. CDR3 bases: TGCGCCAGCAGCCAACCTCTACAGGGTCTCTATGGCTACACCTTC.